These 6 T cell receptor beta chains were sequenced from one sample in a study of control samples from healthy donors and cancer patients. TCRdb's copy holds only in-frame clones and misses some; the assay was immunoSEQ multiplex PCR. The data hold around 130,000 clones, with approximately 89% observed a single time. Input material: PBMCs. The source of these receptors is a man aged 50 to 59 with head and neck cancer.

This chain connects TRBV6-1 to TRBJ2-7; possibly TRBD2 for D (5 bases). This CDR3 has 14 residues. V lost 3 bases to trimming and J lost 3 bases, with 12 bases between them. The V gene's germline CDR1 is MNHNS and CDR2 SASEGT. Written as DNA, the CDR3 is TGTGCCAGCAGTGATTCGGGAAAAGTCTACGAGCAGTACTTC. This sequence encodes CASSDSGKVYEQYF.

The chain recombines TRBV11-3 with TRBJ2-1; 8 bases are a match to TRBD1. Germline V gene sequence: CDR1 SGHNT, CDR2 YENEEA. The CDR3 covers 17 residues. Unmatched junction bases numbered 15, after V lost 2 bases and J lost 9 bases. The CDR3 reads CASSLPTTQDRAGEQFF. CDR3 DNA: TGTGCCAGCAGCTTACCCACAACTCAGGACAGGGCTGGTGAGCAGTTCTTC. Combining the CDR3 with reference TRBV11-3 and TRBJ2-1 gives the whole variable domain EAGVVQSPRYKIIEKKQPVAFWCNPISGHNTLYWYLQNLGQGPELLIRYENEEAVDDSQLPKDRFSAERLKGVDSTLKIQPAELGDSAVYLCASSLPTTQDRAGEQFFGPGTRLTVL.

This clone was detected only once. The genes are TRBV11-2 and TRBJ1-4, with a weak D call TRBD1 (6 bases). The germline V gene encodes CDR1 SGHAT and CDR2 FQNNGV. Trimming took off 1 base at V and 15 bases at J, with 21 bases between the two ends. This CDR3 is built from 15 residues. The CDR3 DNA follows: TGTGCCAGCAGCTTAGTGGCCTCGCAGGGGCGGGCCTTGTTTTTT. Its translation: CASSLVASQGRALFF.

The rearrangement links TRBV27 to TRBJ2-2; D possibly corresponds to TRBD2 (6 bases). Deletions cut 1 base from V and 0 bases from J, with 9 bases between. Germline V CDR1 and CDR2: MNHEY, SMNVEV (reference sequence). The CDR3 loop spans 16 amino acids. The CDR3 DNA sequence: TGTGCCAGCAGTTTATGGGCTAGCGCGAACACCGGGGAGCTGTTTTTT. It is translated as CASSLWASANTGELFF.

This rearrangement joins TRBV9 to TRBJ2-7; D remains ambiguous. The CDR3 is 14 residues long. Germline V gene sequence: CDR1 SGDLS, CDR2 YYNGEE. The V gene lost 0 bases and the J gene lost 1 base, with 8 bases spanning the gap. In DNA, the CDR3 is TGTGCCAGCAGCGTAGGAGCCGTTTCCTACGAGCAGTACTTC. It encodes CASSVGAVSYEQYF.

The J gene is TRBJ2-7, the V gene TRBV2; either TRBD1 or TRBD2 may supply D (5 bases each). Germline CDR1 and CDR2: SNHLY and FYNNEI. The CDR3 runs to 14 residues. V lost 6 bases, J lost 5 bases, and 17 bases lay in between. CDR3 bases: TGTGCCAGCAGGTCTTTGTGGGGGTTACACGAGCAGTACTTC. As protein: CASRSLWGLHEQYF.